These T cell receptor beta chains were read from a single sample in a study of radiotherapy plus CTLA-4 blockade in lung cancer. This table comes from immunoSEQ multiplex PCR, and its TCRdb copy is limited to in-frame clones, with some not included. The sample has just under 60,000 clones, around 68% seen once. The material sequenced was peripheral blood, taken from a patient treated with radiotherapy plus ipilimumab. These receptors were collected from a human donor with non-small cell lung cancer whose response to radiotherapy plus ipilimumab could not be evaluated. CDR3s include the opening cysteine and the closing phenylalanine or tryptophan. Fields, in order: J gene, V gene, D gene, CDR3 DNA, CDR3 protein. D genes are given only for firm matches.

>TRBJ1-1|TRBV27|.
TGTGCCAGCAGTTTTTGGGGCAGCCCTGAAGCTTTCTTT
CASSFWGSPEAFF
>TRBJ1-1|TRBV7-9|TRBD1
TGTGCCAGCAGCTTAACCGGGACAGCGAACACTGAAGCTTTCTTT
CASSLTGTANTEAFF
>TRBJ2-5|TRBV14|.
TGTGCCAGCAGCCAAGACGGGTCCCAGAGGGCCCAAGAGACCCAGTACTTC
CASSQDGSQRAQETQYF
>TRBJ2-5|TRBV6-8|TRBD2
TGTGGGGGGGGGTATAGACAGACTATCCAAGAGACCCAGTACTTC
CGGGYRQTIQETQYF
>TRBJ2-5|TRBV9|.
TGTGCCAGCAGCGGCGTCCGGGACTCTAAAGAGACCCAGTACTTC
CASSGVRDSKETQYF
>TRBJ2-7|TRBV5-1|TRBD2
TGCGCCAGCAGCTTGGGACTAGCGGTCCCCTACGAGCAGTACTTC
CASSLGLAVPYEQYF
>TRBJ1-2|TRBV27|.
TGTGCCAGCAGTTTCCGGGGAGAAACCTATGGCTACACCTTC
CASSFRGETYGYTF
>TRBJ2-1|TRBV19|TRBD2
TGTGCCAGTAACAGCGGGGAGACGTACAATGAGCAGTTCTTC
CASNSGETYNEQFF
>TRBJ1-3|TRBV10-3|TRBD1
TGTGCCATCAGTGAACCTCGGACAGGGCCAGCCTCTGGAAACACCATATATTTT
CAISEPRTGPASGNTIYF
>TRBJ1-3|TRBV5-6|.
TGTGCCAGCTACGGGGGTGGAAACACCATATATTTT
CASYGGGNTIYF
>TRBJ2-1|TRBV18|TRBD1
TGTGCCAGCTCACCGCCGGGAAGGGACAGAGAGTTCTTC
CASSPPGRDREFF
>TRBJ2-7|TRBV7-8|.
TGTGCCAGCAGCTTCAGGGGAAAGTACTACGAGCAGTACTTC
CASSFRGKYYEQYF
>TRBJ1-3|TRBV18|TRBD1
TGTGCCAGCTCGCAGAAGGGACAGGGGGCCGCTGGAAACACCATATATTTT
CASSQKGQGAAGNTIYF